The TCR beta chain under discussion was sequenced for a study of cytomegalovirus exposure and HLA in healthy donors. Profiling relied on immunoSEQ multiplex PCR, and the TCRdb table lists in-frame clones only, not all of them. This sample carries approximately 210,000 clones, about 83% of them seen once, and the ten largest clones take more than 1.4%. This clonotype was sampled from a woman between 18 and 30 years old in good health and CMV-seronegative. The sequencing sample was made of PBMCs.

CDR3 loop: CASSLGRGWTNEKLFF. The CDR3 DNA is TGTGCCAGCAGCTTGGGCAGGGGGTGGACTAATGAAAAACTGTTTTTT. The V and J genes are TRBV5-4 and TRBJ1-4; 7 bases agree with TRBD1. Germline V CDR1 and CDR2: SGHNT, YYREEE (reference sequence). There are 16 residues in the CDR3. Losses at the gene ends were 0 bases for V and 2 bases for J; bases not matched to a gene: 4.